The 7 T cell receptor beta chains presented below share a single source sample, sequenced in a study of cytomegalovirus exposure and HLA in healthy donors (dated by TCRdb to about 2017). Library creation used the immunoSEQ multiplex PCR assay. For the multiplex PCR, a mixture combining 60 forward primers for TCR Vbeta segments and 13 reverse primers for TCR Jbeta segments was used. TCRdb retrieved this table from immuneACCESS and kept in-frame rearrangements only. Not all clones are present; in checked studies, unresolved V genes account for under half, and no reason is known for the remainder. The sample table contains some 120,000 clones; only one count was recorded for over 75% of them. The ten top clones hold under 4.5% of the sample. The source material was PBMCs. These receptors were taken from a man between 18 and 35 years old in good health and CMV-seropositive.

The rearrangement links TRBV6-5 to TRBJ1-2; 7 positions match TRBD1. Losses at the gene ends were 7 bases for V and 8 bases for J; bases not matched to a gene: 10. This CDR3 has 13 amino acids. Germline V gene data show CDR1 as MNHEY and CDR2 as SVGAGI. Here the CDR3 reads CASTDSLTGGYTF. CDR3 coding DNA: TGTGCCAGCACCGACTCCCTGACAGGGGGCTACACCTTC.

This clone was found a few times. The chain joins TRBV7-9 to TRBJ1-1; 8 nucleotides line up with TRBD1. CDR1 and CDR2 (germline): SEHNR, FQNEAQ (reference sequence). J was trimmed by 0 bases and V by 4 bases; bases with no gene match: 1. The CDR3 consists of 14 residues. CDR3 loop: CASSSQGVNTEAFF. The DNA of the CDR3 is TGTGCCAGCAGCTCACAGGGGGTGAACACTGAAGCTTTCTTT. Supplemented by reference TRBV7-9 and TRBJ1-1, the full variable domain reads DTGVSQNPRHKITKRGQNVTFRCDPISEHNRLYWYRQTLGQGPEFLTYFQNEAQLEKSRLLSDRFSAERPKGSFSTLEIQRTEQGDSAMYLCASSSQGVNTEAFFGQGTRLTVV.

This clone was seen only a few times. The chain joins TRBV9 to TRBJ1-5; D is uncertain. CDR1 is SGDLS and CDR2 is YYNGEE in the germline V gene. The CDR3 loop spans 13 amino acids. V dropped 2 bases and J dropped 7 bases, with 10 bases sitting between them. The CDR3 spells CASSVSPLQPQHF. CDR3 coding DNA: TGTGCCAGCAGCGTGTCCCCTCTCCAGCCCCAGCATTTT.

The chain uses TRBV4-1 and TRBJ2-6, with 7 nucleotides matching TRBD1. The germline V gene has CDR1 MGHRA and CDR2 YSYEKL. The CDR3 has 17 amino acids. V was pared by 3 bases and J by 0 bases, with 5 bases of the junction left unmatched. CDR3 DNA sequence: TGCGCCAGCAGCCACGGGACAGTAGACTCTGGGGCCAACGTCCTGACTTTC. The encoded protein is CASSHGTVDSGANVLTF.

Concerning this clone: At the DNA level, this CDR3 is encoded by other sequences in the same sample as well. This chain connects TRBV10-2 to TRBJ1-1; 7 positions agree with TRBD1. The CDR3 length is 14 residues. Germline-derived CDR1 and CDR2 are WSHSY and SAAADI. Losses at the gene ends were 5 bases for V and 6 bases for J; bases not matched to a gene: 9. CDR3 protein: CASSRAGQGAEAFF. The CDR3 bases are TGCGCCAGCAGTCGCGCAGGGCAGGGGGCTGAAGCTTTCTTT.

Points on this clone: The junction shows a germline mismatch at one end, possibly a read error. This specimen includes other DNA sequences encoding the same CDR3. The rearrangement uses TRBV6-6 and TRBJ2-7; D may be TRBD1 (5 bases). This CDR3 comprises 14 residues. Looked up from germline, CDR1 is MNHNY and CDR2 is SVGAGI (reference sequence). The CDR3 nucleotides read TGCGCCAGCAGTTACTCTGGACAACGGAGCGAGCAGTACTTC. This gives the protein CASSYSGQRSEQYF.

The V and J genes are TRBV28 and TRBJ1-1; weak D call: TRBD1 (5 bases). In germline, CDR1 is MDHEN, CDR2 SYDVKM. The CDR3 sequence is 14 residues long. V was clipped by 6 bases and J by 1 base, with 12 bases between them. Here the CDR3 reads CASSLQGSNTEAFF. CDR3 DNA: TGTGCCAGCAGCCTGCAGGGCTCGAACACTGAAGCTTTCTTT.